This paragraph covers one T cell receptor (beta chain) sequence. This entry belongs to a study of control samples from healthy donors and cancer patients. The assay was immunoSEQ multiplex PCR, and TCRdb's table has in-frame clones only and misses some. The sample yields about 80,000 clones, just under 90% seen once. This CDR3 has 14 amino acids. The V and J ends lost 4 bases and 0 bases respectively, with 7 bases between them. Germline CDR1 SGHDT, CDR2 YYEEEE. The receptor was isolated from a man aged 45 to 65 in good health. This rearrangement joins TRBV5-6 to TRBJ1-4; D is undetermined. Sequencing used blood. The CDR3, as DNA: TGTGCCAGCAGCCGTATTGCAACTAATGAAAAACTGTTTTTT. As protein: CASSRIATNEKLFF.